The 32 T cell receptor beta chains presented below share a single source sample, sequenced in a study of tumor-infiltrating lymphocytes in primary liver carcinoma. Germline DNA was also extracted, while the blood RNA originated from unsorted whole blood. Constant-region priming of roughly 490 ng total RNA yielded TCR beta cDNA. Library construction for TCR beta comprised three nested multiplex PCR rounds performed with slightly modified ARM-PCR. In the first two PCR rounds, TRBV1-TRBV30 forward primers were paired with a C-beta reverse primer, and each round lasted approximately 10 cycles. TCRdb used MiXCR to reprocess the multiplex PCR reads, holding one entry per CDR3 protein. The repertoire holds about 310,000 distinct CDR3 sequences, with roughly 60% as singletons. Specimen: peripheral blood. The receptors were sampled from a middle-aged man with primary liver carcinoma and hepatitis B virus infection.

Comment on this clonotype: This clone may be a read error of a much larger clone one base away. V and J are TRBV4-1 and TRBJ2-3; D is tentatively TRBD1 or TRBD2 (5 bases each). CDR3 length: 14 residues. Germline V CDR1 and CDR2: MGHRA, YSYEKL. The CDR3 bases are TGCGCCAGCAGCCACAAAGCGGTCACAGGTACGCAGTATTTT. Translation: CASSHKAVTGTQYF.

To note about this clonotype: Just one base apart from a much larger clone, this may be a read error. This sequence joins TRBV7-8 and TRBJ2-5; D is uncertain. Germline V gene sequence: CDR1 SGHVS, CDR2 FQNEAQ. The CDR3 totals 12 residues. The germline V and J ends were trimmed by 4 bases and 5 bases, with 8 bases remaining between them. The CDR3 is CASSSFWETQYF. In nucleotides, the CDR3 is TGTGCCAGCAGCTCATTCTGGGAGACCCAGTACTTC.

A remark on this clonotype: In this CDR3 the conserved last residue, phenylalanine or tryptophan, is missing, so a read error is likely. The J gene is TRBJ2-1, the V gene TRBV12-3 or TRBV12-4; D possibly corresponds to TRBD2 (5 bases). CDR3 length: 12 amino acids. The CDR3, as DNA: TGTGCCAGCTGTTTAGCGCCCCTTGAGCAGTTCCTC. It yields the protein CASCLAPLEQFL.

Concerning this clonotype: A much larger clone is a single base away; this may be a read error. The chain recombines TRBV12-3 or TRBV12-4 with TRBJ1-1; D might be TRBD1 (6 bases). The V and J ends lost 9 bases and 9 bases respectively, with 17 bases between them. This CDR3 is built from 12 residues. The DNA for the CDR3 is TGTGCCAGTACGGGACACGGCGGTAAAGCTTTCTTT. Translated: CASTGHGGKAFF.

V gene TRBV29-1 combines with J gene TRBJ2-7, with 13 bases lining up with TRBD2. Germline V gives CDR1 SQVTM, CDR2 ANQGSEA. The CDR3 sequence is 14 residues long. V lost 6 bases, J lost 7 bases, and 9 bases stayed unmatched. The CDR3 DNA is TGCAGCGTCGAGACTAGCGGGAGGTCTGGAGAGCAGTACTTC. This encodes CSVETSGRSGEQYF.

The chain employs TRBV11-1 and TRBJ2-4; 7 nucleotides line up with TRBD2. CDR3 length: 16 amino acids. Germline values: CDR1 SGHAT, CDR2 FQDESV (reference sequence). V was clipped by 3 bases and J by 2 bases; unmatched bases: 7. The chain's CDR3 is CASSFPGSGTKNIQYF. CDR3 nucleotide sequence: TGTGCCAGCAGCTTTCCCGGAAGCGGGACCAAAAACATTCAGTACTTC.

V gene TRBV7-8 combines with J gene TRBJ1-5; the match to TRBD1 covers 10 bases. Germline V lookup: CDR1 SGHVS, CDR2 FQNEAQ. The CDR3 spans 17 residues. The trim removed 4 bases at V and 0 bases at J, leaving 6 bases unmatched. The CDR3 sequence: CASSSDRGENSNQPQHF. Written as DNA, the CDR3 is TGTGCCAGCAGCTCGGACAGGGGGGAAAATAGCAATCAGCCCCAGCATTTT.

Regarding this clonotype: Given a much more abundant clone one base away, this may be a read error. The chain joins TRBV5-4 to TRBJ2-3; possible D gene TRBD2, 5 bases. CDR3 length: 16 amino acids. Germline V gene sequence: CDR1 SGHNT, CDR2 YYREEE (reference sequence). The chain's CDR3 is CASSLAQSASTVTQYF. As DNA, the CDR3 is TGTGCCAGCAGCTTGGCCCAGTCCGCTAGCACAGTTACGCAGTATTTT.

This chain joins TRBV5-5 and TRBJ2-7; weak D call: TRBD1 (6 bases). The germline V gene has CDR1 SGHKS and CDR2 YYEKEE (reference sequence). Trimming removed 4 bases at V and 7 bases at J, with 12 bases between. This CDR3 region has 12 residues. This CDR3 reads CASSRDKYEQYF. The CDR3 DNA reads TGTGCCAGCAGCCGGGACAAATATGAGCAGTACTTC. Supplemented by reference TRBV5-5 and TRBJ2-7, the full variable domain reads DAGVTQSPTHLIKTRGQQVTLRCSPISGHKSVSWYQQVLGQGPQFIFQYYEKEERGRGNFPDRFSARQFPNYSSELNVNALLLGDSALYLCASSRDKYEQYFGPGTRLTVT.

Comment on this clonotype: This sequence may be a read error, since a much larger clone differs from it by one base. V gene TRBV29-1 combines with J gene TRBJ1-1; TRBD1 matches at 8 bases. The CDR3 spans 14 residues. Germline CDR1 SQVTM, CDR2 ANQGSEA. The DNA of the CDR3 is TGCAGCATTGAAGACAGGGGCATGAACACTGAAGCTTTCTTT. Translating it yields CSIEDRGMNTEAFF.

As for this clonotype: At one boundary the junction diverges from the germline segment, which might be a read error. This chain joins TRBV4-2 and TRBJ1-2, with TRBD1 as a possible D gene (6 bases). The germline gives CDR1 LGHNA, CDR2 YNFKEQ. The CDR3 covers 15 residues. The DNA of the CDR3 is TGCGCCAGCAGCCAAGATACGCGGGGGCCTCATGGCTACACCTTC. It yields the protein CASSQDTRGPHGYTF.

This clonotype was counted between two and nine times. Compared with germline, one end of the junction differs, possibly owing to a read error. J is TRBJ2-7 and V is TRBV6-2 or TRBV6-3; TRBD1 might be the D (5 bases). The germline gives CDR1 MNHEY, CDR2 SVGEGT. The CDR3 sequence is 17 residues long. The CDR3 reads CAGSYSIRGREFYEQYF. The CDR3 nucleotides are TGTGCCGGCAGTTACTCCATCCGAGGCAGGGAATTCTACGAGCAGTACTTC.

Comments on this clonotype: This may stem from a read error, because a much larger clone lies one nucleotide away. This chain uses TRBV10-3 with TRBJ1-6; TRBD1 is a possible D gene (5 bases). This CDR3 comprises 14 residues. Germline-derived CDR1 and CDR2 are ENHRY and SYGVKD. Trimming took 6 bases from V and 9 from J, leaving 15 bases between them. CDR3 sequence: CAIRDQNRISPLHF. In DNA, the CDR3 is TGTGCCATCAGGGACCAGAACAGGATTTCACCCCTCCACTTT.

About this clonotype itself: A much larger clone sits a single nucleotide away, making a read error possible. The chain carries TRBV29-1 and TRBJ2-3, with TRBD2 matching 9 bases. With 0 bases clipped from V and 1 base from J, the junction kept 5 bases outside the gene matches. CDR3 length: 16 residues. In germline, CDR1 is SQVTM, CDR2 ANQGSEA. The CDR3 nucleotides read TGCAGCGTTGAAGATATGTCTAGCGGGGGCACAGATACGCAGTATTTT. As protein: CSVEDMSSGGTDTQYF.

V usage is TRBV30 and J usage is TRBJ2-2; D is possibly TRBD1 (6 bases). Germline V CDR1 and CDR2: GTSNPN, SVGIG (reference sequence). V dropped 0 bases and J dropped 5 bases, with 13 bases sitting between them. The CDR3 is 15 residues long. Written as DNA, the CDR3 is TGTGCCTGGAGTGTAAGGGGGATCGTAACCGGGGAGCTGTTTTTT. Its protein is CAWSVRGIVTGELFF.

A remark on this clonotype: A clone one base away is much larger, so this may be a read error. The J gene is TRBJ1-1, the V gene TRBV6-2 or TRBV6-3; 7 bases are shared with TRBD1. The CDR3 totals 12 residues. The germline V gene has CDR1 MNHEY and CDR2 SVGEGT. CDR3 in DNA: TGTGCCAGCAGTTACGCCGGACAGGAAGCTTCCTTT. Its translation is CASSYAGQEASF.

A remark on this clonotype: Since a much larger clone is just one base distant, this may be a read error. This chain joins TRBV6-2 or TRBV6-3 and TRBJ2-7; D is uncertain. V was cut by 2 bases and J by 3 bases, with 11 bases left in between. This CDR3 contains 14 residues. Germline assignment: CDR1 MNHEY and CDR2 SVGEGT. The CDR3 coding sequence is TGTGCCAGCAGTTACCCAGACGATAGCTACGAGCAGTACTTC. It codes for CASSYPDDSYEQYF.

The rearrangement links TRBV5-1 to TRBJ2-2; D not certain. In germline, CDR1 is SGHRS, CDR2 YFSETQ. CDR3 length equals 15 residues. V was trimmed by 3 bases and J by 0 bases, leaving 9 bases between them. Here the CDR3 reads CASSSHTANTGELFF. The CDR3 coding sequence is TGCGCCAGCAGCTCCCATACCGCGAACACCGGGGAGCTGTTTTTT. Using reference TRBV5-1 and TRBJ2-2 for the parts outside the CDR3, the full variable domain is KAGVTQTPRYLIKTRGQQVTLSCSPISGHRSVSWYQQTPGQGLQFLFEYFSETQRNKGNFPGRFSGRQFSNSRSEMNVSTLELGDSALYLCASSSHTANTGELFFGEGSRLTVL.

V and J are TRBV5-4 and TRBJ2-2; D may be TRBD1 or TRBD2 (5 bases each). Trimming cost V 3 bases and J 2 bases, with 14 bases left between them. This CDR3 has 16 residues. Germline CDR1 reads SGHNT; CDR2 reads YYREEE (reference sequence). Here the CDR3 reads CASSSGRRVNTGELFF. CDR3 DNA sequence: TGTGCCAGCAGCTCAGGGAGAAGGGTTAACACCGGGGAGCTGTTTTTT.

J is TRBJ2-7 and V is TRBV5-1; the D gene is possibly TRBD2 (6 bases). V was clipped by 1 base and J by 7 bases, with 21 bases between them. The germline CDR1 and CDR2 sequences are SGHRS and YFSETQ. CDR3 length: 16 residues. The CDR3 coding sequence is TGCGCCAGCAGCTTGATACATGGCACCGAGGCGGGGGAGCAGTACTTC. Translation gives CASSLIHGTEAGEQYF. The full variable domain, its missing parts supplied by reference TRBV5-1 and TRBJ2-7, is KAGVTQTPRYLIKTRGQQVTLSCSPISGHRSVSWYQQTPGQGLQFLFEYFSETQRNKGNFPGRFSGRQFSNSRSEMNVSTLELGDSALYLCASSLIHGTEAGEQYFGPGTRLTVT.

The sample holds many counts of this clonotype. CDR3 region: CASSNRGGHEQFF. In DNA, the CDR3 is TGTGCCAGCAGCAACAGGGGTGGGCATGAGCAGTTCTTC. The chain has TRBV11-3 and TRBJ2-1, with 7 bases lining up with TRBD1. The V and J ends lost 5 bases and 8 bases, in that order; junction bases with no gene match: 6. This CDR3 comprises 13 residues. Looked up from germline, CDR1 is SGHNT and CDR2 is YENEEA.

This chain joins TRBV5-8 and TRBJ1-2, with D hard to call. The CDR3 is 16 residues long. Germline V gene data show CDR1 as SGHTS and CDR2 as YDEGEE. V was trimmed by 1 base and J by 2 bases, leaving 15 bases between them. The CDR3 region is CASSLSSGAVNYGYTF. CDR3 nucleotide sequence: TGTGCCAGCAGCTTGTCGTCAGGAGCCGTGAACTATGGCTACACCTTC.

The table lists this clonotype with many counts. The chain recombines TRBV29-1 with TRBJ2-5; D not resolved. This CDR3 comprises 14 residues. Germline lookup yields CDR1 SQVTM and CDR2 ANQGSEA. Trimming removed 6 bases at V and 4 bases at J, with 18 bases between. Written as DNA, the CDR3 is TGCAGCGTCCACCTTAACGCCCGAGGAGAGACCCAGTACTTC. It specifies CSVHLNARGETQYF.

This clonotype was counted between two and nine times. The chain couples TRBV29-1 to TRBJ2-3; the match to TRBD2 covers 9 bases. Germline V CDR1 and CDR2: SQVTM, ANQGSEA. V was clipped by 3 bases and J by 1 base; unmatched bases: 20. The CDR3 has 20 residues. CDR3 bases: TGCAGCGTTGAGTCTGGCGGCGAAATTAGCGGGAGAGAAGGCACAGATACGCAGTATTTT. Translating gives CSVESGGEISGREGTDTQYF.

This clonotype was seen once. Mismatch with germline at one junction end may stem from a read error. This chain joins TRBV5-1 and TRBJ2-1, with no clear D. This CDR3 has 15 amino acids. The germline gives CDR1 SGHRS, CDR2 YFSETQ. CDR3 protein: CVSSLVGASYNEQFF. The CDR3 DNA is TGCGTCAGCAGCTTGGTAGGAGCTTCCTACAATGAGCAGTTCTTC.

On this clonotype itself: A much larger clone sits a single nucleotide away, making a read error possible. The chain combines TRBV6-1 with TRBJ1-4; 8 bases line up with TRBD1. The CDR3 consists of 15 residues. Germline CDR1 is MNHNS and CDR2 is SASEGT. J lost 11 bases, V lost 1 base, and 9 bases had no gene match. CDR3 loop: CASSEGGRGLIKLFF. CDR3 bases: TGTGCCAGCAGTGAAGGCGGCAGGGGGCTAATTAAACTGTTTTTT.

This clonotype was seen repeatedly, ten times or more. CDR3 bases: TGTGCCAGCAGTTACGGGACTAGCGGGAGGGAGCAGTTCTTC. Protein sequence: CASSYGTSGREQFF. V and J are TRBV6-5 and TRBJ2-1; TRBD2 matches 15 bases. Germline V gene data show CDR1 as MNHEY and CDR2 as SVGAGI. Losses at the gene ends were 2 bases for V and 10 bases for J; bases not matched to a gene: 0. The CDR3 loop spans 14 amino acids.

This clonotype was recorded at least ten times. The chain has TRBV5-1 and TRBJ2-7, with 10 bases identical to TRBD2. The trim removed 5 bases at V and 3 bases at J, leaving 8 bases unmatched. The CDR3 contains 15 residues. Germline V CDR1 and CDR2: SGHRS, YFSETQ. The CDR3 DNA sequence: TGCGCCAGCAGAACGGGGACTAGCGACTACTACGAGCAGTACTTC. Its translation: CASRTGTSDYYEQYF.

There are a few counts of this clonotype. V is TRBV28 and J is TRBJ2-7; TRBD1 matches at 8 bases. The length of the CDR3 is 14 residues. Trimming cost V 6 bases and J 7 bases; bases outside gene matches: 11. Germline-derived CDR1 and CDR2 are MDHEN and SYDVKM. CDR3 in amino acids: CASSLTGASEEQYF. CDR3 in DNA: TGTGCCAGCAGCCTGACAGGGGCATCGGAGGAGCAGTACTTC. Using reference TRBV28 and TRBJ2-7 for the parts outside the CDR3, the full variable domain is DVKVTQSSRYLVKRTGEKVFLECVQDMDHENMFWYRQDPGLGLRLIYFSYDVKMKEKGDIPEGYSVSREKKERFSLILESASTNQTSMYLCASSLTGASEEQYFGPGTRLTVT.

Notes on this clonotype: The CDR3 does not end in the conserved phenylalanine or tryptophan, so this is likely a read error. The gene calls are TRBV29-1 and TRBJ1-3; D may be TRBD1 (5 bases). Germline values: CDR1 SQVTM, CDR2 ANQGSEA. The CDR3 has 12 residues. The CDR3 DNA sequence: TGTAGCGTTGATAAGGGGGGAAACACCATATATTTA. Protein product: CSVDKGGNTIYL.

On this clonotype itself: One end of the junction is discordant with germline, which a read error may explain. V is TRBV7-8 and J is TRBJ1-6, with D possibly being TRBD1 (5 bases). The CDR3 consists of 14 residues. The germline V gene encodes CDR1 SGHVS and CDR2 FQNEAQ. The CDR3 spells CANSPQWDNSPLHF. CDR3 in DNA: TGTGCCAACAGCCCGCAGTGGGACAATTCACCCCTCCACTTT.

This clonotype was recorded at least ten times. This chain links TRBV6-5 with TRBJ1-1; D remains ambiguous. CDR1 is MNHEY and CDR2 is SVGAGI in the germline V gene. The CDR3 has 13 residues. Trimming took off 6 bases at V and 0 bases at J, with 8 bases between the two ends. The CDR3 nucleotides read TGTGCCAGCAGCTTACAAATGAACACTGAAGCTTTCTTT. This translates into CASSLQMNTEAFF.